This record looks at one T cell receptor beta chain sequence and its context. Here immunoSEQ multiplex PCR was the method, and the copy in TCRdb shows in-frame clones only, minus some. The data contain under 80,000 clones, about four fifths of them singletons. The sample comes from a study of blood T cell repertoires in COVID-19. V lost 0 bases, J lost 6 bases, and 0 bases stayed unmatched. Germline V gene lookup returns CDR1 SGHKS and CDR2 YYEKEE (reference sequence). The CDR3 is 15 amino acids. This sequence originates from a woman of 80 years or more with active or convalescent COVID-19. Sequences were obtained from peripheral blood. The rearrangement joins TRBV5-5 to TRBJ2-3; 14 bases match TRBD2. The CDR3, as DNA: TGTGCCAGCAGCTTGGGACTAGCGGGAGGGGATACGCAGTATTTT. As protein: CASSLGLAGGDTQYF.